The clone carrying this T cell receptor (beta chain) was observed a few times. The target antigen is unknown. The source material, RNA transcripts, was used to amplify TCR beta CDR3 regions. The HTBI set primed first-round TCR CDR3 RT-PCR. TCRdb reprocessed the multiplex PCR reads via MiXCR and lists one record per CDR3 protein. The sample records under 400,000 distinct CDR3 sequences, roughly 23% being singletons. Diagnoses rested on clinical symptoms, serum thyroxine and TRAb, thyroid ultrasound and orbital computed tomography. The sample is drawn from a study of T cells in Graves' hyperthyroidism and ophthalmopathy. Findings of the study overall: Most expanded thyroid clonotypes above 0.001 recurred in blood. In the analysis, a 13 V-J model separated ophthalmopathy from stable hyperthyroidism.

This clonotype was sampled from a woman aged 45-65 years with Graves' hyperthyroidism. Material for sequencing was blood.

The chain's CDR3 is CASSQLAGVPTDTQYF. The CDR3, as DNA: TGTGCCAGCAGCCAACTAGCGGGGGTCCCCACAGATACGCAGTATTTT. This rearrangement joins TRBV7-6 to TRBJ2-3; 11 bases align to TRBD2. The germline CDR1 and CDR2 sequences are SGHVS and FNYEAQ. This CDR3 has 16 amino acids. Trimming took 5 bases from V and 2 from J; bases not matched to a gene: 6.